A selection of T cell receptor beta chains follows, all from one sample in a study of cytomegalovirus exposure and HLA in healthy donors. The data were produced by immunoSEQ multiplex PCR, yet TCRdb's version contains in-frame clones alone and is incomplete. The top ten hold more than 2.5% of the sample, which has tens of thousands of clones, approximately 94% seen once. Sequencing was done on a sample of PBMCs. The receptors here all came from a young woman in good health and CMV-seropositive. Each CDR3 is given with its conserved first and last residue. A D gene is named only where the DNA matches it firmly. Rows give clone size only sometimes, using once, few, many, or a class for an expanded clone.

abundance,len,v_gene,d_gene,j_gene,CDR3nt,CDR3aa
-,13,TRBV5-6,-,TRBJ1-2,TGTGCCAGCAGCTTGGACGGTTACTATGGCTACACCTTC,CASSLDGYYGYTF
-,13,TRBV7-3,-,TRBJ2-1,TGTGCCAGCAGCTACGGAGGCACCAATGAGCAGTTCTTC,CASSYGGTNEQFF
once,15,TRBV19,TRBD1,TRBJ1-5,TGTGCCAGTAGTACCCGGGACAGGTACAATCAGCCCCAGCATTTT,CASSTRDRYNQPQHF
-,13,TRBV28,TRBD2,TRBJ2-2,TGTGCCAGCAGTACGACTAGCCCCGGGGAGCTGTTTTTT,CASSTTSPGELFF
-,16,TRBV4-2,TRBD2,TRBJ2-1,TGTGCCAGCAGCCAAGATACACTAGCGGGGAACAATGAGCAGTTCTTC,CASSQDTLAGNNEQFF
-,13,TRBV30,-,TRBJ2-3,TGTGCCTGGAGGGCTAGCGCAGCAGATACGCAGTATTTT,CAWRASAADTQYF
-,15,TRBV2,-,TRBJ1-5,TGTGCCAGCAGCTCCGAAGACAGTCACAATCAGCCCCAGCATTTT,CASSSEDSHNQPQHF
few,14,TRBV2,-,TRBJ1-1,TGTGCCAGCAGCAATATCCAGGGAGGCACTGAAGCTTTCTTT,CASSNIQGGTEAFF
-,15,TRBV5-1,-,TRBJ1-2,TGCGCCAGCAGCCCCCAGGGAGGGGGGGGCCATGGCTACACCTTC,CASSPQGGGGHGYTF
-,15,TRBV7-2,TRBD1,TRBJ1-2,TGTGCCAGCAGCCCCTACCGGACAGGGGGTCGTGGCTACACCTTC,CASSPYRTGGRGYTF
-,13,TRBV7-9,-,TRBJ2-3,TGTGCCAGCAGCTCACGGGACTCCAGGCCGCAGTATTTT,CASSSRDSRPQYF
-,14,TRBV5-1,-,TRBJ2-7,TGCGCCAGCAACCCCACCTCACAGACCCACGAGCAGTACTTC,CASNPTSQTHEQYF
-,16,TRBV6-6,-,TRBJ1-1,TGTGCCAGCAGTTCAAGGGGGAGTGAGGAGAACACTGAAGCTTTCTTT,CASSSRGSEENTEAFF
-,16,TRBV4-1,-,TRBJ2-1,TGCGCCAGCAGCCAACACCGAGCAGGGGCCTACAATGAGCAGTTCTTC,CASSQHRAGAYNEQFF
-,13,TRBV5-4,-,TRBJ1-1,TGTGCCAGCAGCCTATACAGGAACACTGAAGCTTTCTTT,CASSLYRNTEAFF
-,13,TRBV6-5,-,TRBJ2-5,TGTGCCAGCAGGGACAGTGCTCGGGGTGAGCAGTACTTC,CASRDSARGEQYF
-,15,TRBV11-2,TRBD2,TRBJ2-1,TGTGCCACCGCACCGGGACTAGCGTCCTACAATGAGCAGTTCTTC,CATAPGLASYNEQFF
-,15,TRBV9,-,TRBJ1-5,TGTGCCAGCAGCCCGACCCCGAGGAGCAATCAGCCCCAGCATTTT,CASSPTPRSNQPQHF
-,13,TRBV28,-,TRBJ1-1,TGTGCCTCATTCGCGGGGGCTCACACTGAAGCTTTCTTT,CASFAGAHTEAFF
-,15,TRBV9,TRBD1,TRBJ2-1,TGTGCCAGCAGCGTAGGACAGGGGGCCTACAATGAGCAGTTCTTC,CASSVGQGAYNEQFF
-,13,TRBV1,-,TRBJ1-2,TGCACCAGCAGCCAGGCCAACAGGGTAAACTACACCTTC,CTSSQANRVNYTF
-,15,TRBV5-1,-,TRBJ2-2,TGCGCCAGCAGCTTGGGTGCAGGGAACACCGGGGAGCTGTTTTTT,CASSLGAGNTGELFF